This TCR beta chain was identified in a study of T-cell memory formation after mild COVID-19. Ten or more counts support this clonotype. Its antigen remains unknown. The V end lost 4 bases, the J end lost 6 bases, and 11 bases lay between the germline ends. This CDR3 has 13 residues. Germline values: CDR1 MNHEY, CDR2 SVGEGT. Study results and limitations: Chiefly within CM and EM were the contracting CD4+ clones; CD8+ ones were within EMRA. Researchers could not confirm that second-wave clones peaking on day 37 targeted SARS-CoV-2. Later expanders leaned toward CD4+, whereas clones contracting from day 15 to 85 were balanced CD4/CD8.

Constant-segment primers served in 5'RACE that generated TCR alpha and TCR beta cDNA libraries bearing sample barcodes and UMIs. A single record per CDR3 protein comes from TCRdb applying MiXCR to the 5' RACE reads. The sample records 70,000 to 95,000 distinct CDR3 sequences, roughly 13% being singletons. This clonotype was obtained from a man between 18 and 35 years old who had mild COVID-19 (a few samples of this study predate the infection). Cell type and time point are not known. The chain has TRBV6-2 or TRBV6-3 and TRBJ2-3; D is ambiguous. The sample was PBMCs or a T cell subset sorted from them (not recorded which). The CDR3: CASSSNEADTQYF. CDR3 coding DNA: TGTGCCAGCAGTTCCAATGAGGCCGATACGCAGTATTTT.